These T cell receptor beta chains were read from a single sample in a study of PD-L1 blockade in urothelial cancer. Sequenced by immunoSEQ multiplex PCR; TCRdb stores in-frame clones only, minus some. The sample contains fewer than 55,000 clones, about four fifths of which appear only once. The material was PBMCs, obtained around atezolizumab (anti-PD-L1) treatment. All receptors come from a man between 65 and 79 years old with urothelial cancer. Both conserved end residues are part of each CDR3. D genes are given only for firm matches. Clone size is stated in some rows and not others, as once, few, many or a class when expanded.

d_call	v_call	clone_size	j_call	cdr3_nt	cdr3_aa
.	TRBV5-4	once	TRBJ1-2	TGTGCCAGCAGCTCTGGACAGTTAAACTATGGCTACACCTTC	CASSSGQLNYGYTF
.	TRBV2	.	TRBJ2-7	TGTGCCAGCAGTGTCGGGGGAGCCCCTTCCTACGAGCAGTACTTC	CASSVGGAPSYEQYF
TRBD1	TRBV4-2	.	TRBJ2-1	TGTGCCAGCAGCCTGAGACAATGGACAGGGGTCTACAATGAGCAGTTCTTC	CASSLRQWTGVYNEQFF
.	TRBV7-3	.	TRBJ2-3	TGTGCCAGCAGCTTAGAGAGGGCAGATACGCAGTATTTT	CASSLERADTQYF
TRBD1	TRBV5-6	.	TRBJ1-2	TGTGCCAGCAGCTTCAACAGGGGGCTAGGTGGCTACACCTTC	CASSFNRGLGGYTF
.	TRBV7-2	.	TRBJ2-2	TGTGCCAGCAGTTACAGGGGGGGCACCGGGGAGCTGTTTTTT	CASSYRGGTGELFF
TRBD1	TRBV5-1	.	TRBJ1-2	TGCGCCAGCAGCTTGGGACAGGGCGCGGACTATGGCTACACCTTC	CASSLGQGADYGYTF
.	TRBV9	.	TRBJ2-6	TGTGCCAGCAGCCCCCGGGGAGGCGCGGGGGCCAACGTCCTGACTTTC	CASSPRGGAGANVLTF
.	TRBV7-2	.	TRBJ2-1	TGTGCCAGCAAGTCCGGGAGTATATCCTACAATGAGCAGTTCTTC	CASKSGSISYNEQFF
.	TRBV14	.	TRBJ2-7	TGTGCCAGCAGCCAAGATCGACAGAGCTACGAGCAGTACTTC	CASSQDRQSYEQYF
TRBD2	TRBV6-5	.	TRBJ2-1	TGTGCCAGCAGTTACATAGCGGGAACGAAGTTCTTC	CASSYIAGTKFF
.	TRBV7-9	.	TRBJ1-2	TGTGCCAGCAGCAGACAGGTTAACTATGGCTACACCTTC	CASSRQVNYGYTF
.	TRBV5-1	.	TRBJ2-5	TGCGCCAGCAGCCGGCTAGGGGGACAAGAGACCCAGTACTTC	CASSRLGGQETQYF
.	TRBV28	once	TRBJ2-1	TGTGCCAGCAGTCTTAGGGGGGGCAGCTCCTACAATGAGCAGTTCTTC	CASSLRGGSSYNEQFF
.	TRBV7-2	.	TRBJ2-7	TGTGCCAGCAGTTCACTGCTGGGGAGCTCCTACGAGCAGTACTTC	CASSSLLGSSYEQYF
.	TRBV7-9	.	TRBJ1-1	TGTGCCAGCAGACAATGGTCGGGGACTGAAGCTTTCTTT	CASRQWSGTEAFF
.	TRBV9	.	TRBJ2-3	TGTGCCAGCAGCCCCCGGACAAGCACAGATACGCAGTATTTT	CASSPRTSTDTQYF
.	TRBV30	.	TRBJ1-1	TGTGCCTGGAGTGTCAGAGAGGACACTGAAGCTTTCTTT	CAWSVREDTEAFF
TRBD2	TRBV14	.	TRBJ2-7	TGTGCCAGCAGCTTCGGACTAGCGGGGAACGAGCAGTACTTC	CASSFGLAGNEQYF
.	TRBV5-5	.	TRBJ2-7	TGTGCCAGCAGCTTGGGGTTGGGGCGGGGCTACGAGCAGTACTTC	CASSLGLGRGYEQYF
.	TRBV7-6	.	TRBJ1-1	TGTGCCAGCAGCCTCCCGAGGGGGGGGCCCACTGAAGCTTTCTTT	CASSLPRGGPTEAFF
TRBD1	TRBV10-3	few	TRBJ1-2	TGTGCCATCACTAAGACAGGGGGTGGTGGCTACACCTTC	CAITKTGGGGYTF
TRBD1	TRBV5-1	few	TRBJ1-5	TGCGCCAGCAGCTCCGGGACAGCCAATCAGCCCCAGCATTTT	CASSSGTANQPQHF
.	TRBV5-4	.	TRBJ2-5	TGTGCCAGCAGCCAAAAGGCAGGGGTCGAAGAGACCCAGTACTTC	CASSQKAGVEETQYF
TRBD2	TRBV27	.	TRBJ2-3	TGTGCCAGCAGAACGCTTGGCGCGGGAGGCGCAGATACGCAGTATTTT	CASRTLGAGGADTQYF
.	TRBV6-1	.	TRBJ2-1	TGTGCCAGCAGTGTCGTACAGGAGAGCTCCTACAATGAGCAGTTCTTC	CASSVVQESSYNEQFF
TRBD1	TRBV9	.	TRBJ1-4	TGTGCCAGCAGCGCCAGACAGGGGACTAATGAAAAACTGTTTTTT	CASSARQGTNEKLFF
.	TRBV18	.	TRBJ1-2	TGTGCCAGCTCATCAAACAGGGACAACTATGGCTACACCTTC	CASSSNRDNYGYTF
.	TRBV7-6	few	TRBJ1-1	TGTGCCAGCAGCTTAATCGGCGGCGACGCTTTCTTT	CASSLIGGDAFF
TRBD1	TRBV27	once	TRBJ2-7	TGTGCCAGCAGTCCGAGACAGGGATCCTACGAGCAGTACTTC	CASSPRQGSYEQYF
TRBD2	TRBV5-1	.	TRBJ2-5	TGCGCCAGCAGCTTGGCCTTAGCGGGGGGACAAGAGACCCAGTACTTC	CASSLALAGGQETQYF
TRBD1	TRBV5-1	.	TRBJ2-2	TGCGCCAGCAGCCCAGACAGGGGTTACACCGGGGAGCTGTTTTTT	CASSPDRGYTGELFF
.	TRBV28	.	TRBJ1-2	TGTGCCAGCAGGTCACCGGGGAATTGGTATGGCTACACCTTC	CASRSPGNWYGYTF
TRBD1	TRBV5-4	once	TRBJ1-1	TGTGCCAGCAGCAAGGGACAGGGAAACACTGAAGCTTTCTTT	CASSKGQGNTEAFF
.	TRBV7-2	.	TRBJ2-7	TGTGCCAGCAGCTACGGTGGCGGGGTTCGGGACGAGCAGTACTTC	CASSYGGGVRDEQYF
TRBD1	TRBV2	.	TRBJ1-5	TGTGCCAGCAGTGGGGGACAGGACAATCAGCCCCAGCATTTT	CASSGGQDNQPQHF
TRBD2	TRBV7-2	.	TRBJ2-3	TGTGCCAGCAGCCTCCTCAGGAGCGGGGGCACAGATACGCAGTATTTT	CASSLLRSGGTDTQYF
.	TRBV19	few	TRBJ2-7	TGTGCCAGTAGTGCGATACAGGGTTACGAGCAGTACTTC	CASSAIQGYEQYF
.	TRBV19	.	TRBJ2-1	TGTGCCAGTAGTATCCGACTGACTAACAATGAGCAGTTCTTC	CASSIRLTNNEQFF
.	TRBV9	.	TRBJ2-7	TGTGCCAGCAGCCCCACGGGGACTCGCGCCTACGAGCAGTACTTC	CASSPTGTRAYEQYF
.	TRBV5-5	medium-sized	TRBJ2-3	TGTGCCAGCAGCAATTTTAAGGCGGGGCAGAGGGATACGCAGTATTTT	CASSNFKAGQRDTQYF
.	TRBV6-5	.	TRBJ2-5	TGTGCCAGCAGTACTCGAGAGACCCAGTACTTC	CASSTRETQYF